Each of the 29 T cell receptor beta chains below was sequenced from the same sample in a study of vaccination effects on CD4 cells after COVID-19. Antigens of these TCRs are unknown. The data were produced by immunoSEQ multiplex PCR, yet TCRdb's version contains in-frame clones alone and is incomplete. Altogether around 79,000 clones are present, roughly 74% being singletons, with the ten largest covering 1.5% to 2%. Expansion with viral peptide pools was applied to antigen-specific CD4+ T cells by the ViraFEST assay prior to sequencing. Scientists isolated CD4+ T cells after an approximately 10-day culture period ended. The sequenced sample was CD4+ T cells from PBMCs cultured with HCoV-229E spike peptides, obtained before COVID-19 vaccination. The receptors derive from a human donor who received a COVID-19 vaccine.

The chain carries TRBV6-1 and TRBJ1-2; TRBD1 agrees at 8 bases. CDR1 MNHNS and CDR2 SASEGT come from the germline V gene. This CDR3 region has 15 residues. The ends lost 1 base at V and 4 bases at J; junction bases unmatched: 5. In DNA, the CDR3 is TGTGCCAGCAGTGAAGGGCAGGGGGCCTTCTATGGCTACACCTTC. It encodes CASSEGQGAFYGYTF.

The chain carries TRBV29-1 and TRBJ1-2; D not resolved. V lost 4 bases and J lost 0, with 12 bases in between. The germline V gene encodes CDR1 SQVTM and CDR2 ANQGSEA. The CDR3 has 14 amino acids. The CDR3 region has the DNA TGCAGCGTTGTAGGCCCAGTGGCTAACTATGGCTACACCTTC. Translated: CSVVGPVANYGYTF.

This sequence joins TRBV7-3 and TRBJ2-2; 8 nucleotides line up with TRBD2. The CDR3 covers 17 residues. Germline V lookup: CDR1 SGHTA, CDR2 FQGTGA. The V gene end was trimmed by 5 bases and the J gene end by 1 base; junction bases not matched to a gene: 9. The CDR3 is CASSPSQAGGNTGELFF. CDR3 nucleotide sequence: TGTGCCAGCAGCCCCAGTCAGGCGGGGGGGAACACCGGGGAGCTGTTTTTT.

This rearrangement joins TRBV28 to TRBJ2-7; 9 bases fit TRBD1. J gave up 5 bases and V 6 bases, and 8 bases lay outside the gene matches. CDR3 size: 14 residues. Germline-derived CDR1 and CDR2 are MDHEN and SYDVKM. The CDR3 reads CASRPTGGWNEQYV. CDR3 coding DNA: TGTGCCAGCAGGCCAACAGGGGGCTGGAACGAGCAGTACGTC.

This chain connects TRBV4-3 to TRBJ1-6, with D perhaps matching TRBD1 (5 bases). The CDR3 covers 14 residues. Germline lookup yields CDR1 LGHNA and CDR2 YSLEER. Trimming cost V 2 bases and J 13 bases, with 15 bases left between them. The CDR3 here is CASSQSQGYGPLHF. CDR3 nucleotide sequence: TGCGCCAGCAGCCAATCCCAGGGTTACGGCCCCCTCCACTTT.

The table lists this clone with a few counts. The chain combines TRBV18 with TRBJ1-2, with 7 bases that match TRBD1. The CDR3 extends over 15 amino acids. J lost 2 bases, V lost 3 bases, and 6 bases had no gene match. The germline V gene has CDR1 KGHSH and CDR2 LQKENI. The CDR3 DNA is TGTGCCAGCTCACCTCAGGGGGGAGGAAACTATGGCTACACCTTC. It codes for CASSPQGGGNYGYTF.

The rearrangement joins TRBV28 to TRBJ1-4; TRBD1 matches at 8 bases. J lost 8 bases, V lost 7 bases, and 9 bases had no gene match. The CDR3 extends over 14 amino acids. Germline values: CDR1 MDHEN, CDR2 SYDVKM. CDR3 sequence (DNA): TGTGCCAGCAAGGAGGACAGGGTAGGAGAAAAACTGTTTTTT. Translated, it gives CASKEDRVGEKLFF.

The rearrangement links TRBV7-3 to TRBJ1-2; maybe TRBD1 (5 bases). Trimming stripped 5 bases from V and 13 bases from J, with 20 bases between. Per germline, CDR1 SGHTA and CDR2 FQGTGA. There are 13 residues in the CDR3. The CDR3 region has the DNA TGTGCCAGCAGCGAAGGGACCCTCACCGTCTCCACCTTC. This encodes CASSEGTLTVSTF.

The genes are TRBV7-2 and TRBJ1-5, with TRBD1 as a possible D gene (5 bases). CDR1 and CDR2 (germline): SGHTA, FQGNSA. V lost 5 bases and J 0 bases, leaving 17 bases between the germline ends. The CDR3 is 17 residues long. The CDR3 protein is CASSPGDWGFSNQPQHF. CDR3 DNA: TGTGCCAGCAGCCCGGGAGACTGGGGGTTTAGCAATCAGCCCCAGCATTTT.

The chain has TRBV27 and TRBJ2-3; weak D call: TRBD2 (5 bases). CDR1 and CDR2 (germline): MNHEY, SMNVEV (reference sequence). This CDR3 comprises 14 residues. Trimming cost V 4 bases and J 0 bases, with 8 bases left between them. The CDR3 sequence: CASSSGLSTDTQYF. CDR3 coding DNA: TGTGCCAGCAGTTCCGGACTGAGCACAGATACGCAGTATTTT.

The J gene is TRBJ2-3, the V gene TRBV19, with D possibly being TRBD2 (5 bases). This CDR3 spans 13 amino acids. The V gene's germline CDR1 is LNHDA and CDR2 SQIVND (reference sequence). V dropped 3 bases and J dropped 5 bases, with 9 bases sitting between them. In DNA form, the CDR3 reads TGTGCCAGTAGTATCTCCGGGATAGATACGCAGTATTTT. Translating it yields CASSISGIDTQYF.

Only a few counts were recorded for this clone. The J gene is TRBJ1-2, the V gene TRBV19; D unclear. V was trimmed by 4 bases and J by 2 bases, leaving 8 bases between them. This CDR3 comprises 13 residues. CDR1 is LNHDA, CDR2 SQIVND, per germline (reference sequence). CDR3 sequence reads: CASSTAENYGYTF. In DNA, the CDR3 is TGTGCCAGTAGTACGGCAGAAAACTATGGCTACACCTTC. Drawing the rest from reference TRBV19 and TRBJ1-2, the complete variable domain is DGGITQSPKYLFRKEGQNVTLSCEQNLNHDAMYWYRQDPGQGLRLIYYSQIVNDFQKGDIAEGYSVSREKKESFPLTVTSAQKNPTAFYLCASSTAENYGYTFGSGTRLTVV.

V and J are TRBV3-1 (or the pseudogene TRBV3-2) and TRBJ1-2, with a weak D call TRBD1 (5 bases). Germline CDR1 LGHDT, CDR2 YNNKEL (reference sequence). The CDR3 length is 15 residues. V was clipped by 0 bases and J by 4 bases, with 12 bases between them. Here the CDR3 DNA reads TGTGCCAGCAGCCAAGATATTCGGGGGGGCTATGGCTACACCTTC. Translating gives CASSQDIRGGYGYTF.

This clone turned up a few times. The chain combines TRBV2 with TRBJ1-2; D call uncertain. This CDR3 region has 16 residues. V shed 6 bases and J shed 2 bases, with 19 bases lying between them. Germline lookup yields CDR1 SNHLY and CDR2 FYNNEI. The CDR3 DNA is TGTGCCAGCAGCGTGGACCTACCCGATTTAAACTATGGCTACACCTTC. It specifies CASSVDLPDLNYGYTF.

This clone was seen just once. The gene calls are TRBV5-6 and TRBJ2-1; TRBD2 matches 7 bases. The germline V gene encodes CDR1 SGHDT and CDR2 YYEEEE. The trim removed 4 bases at V and 3 bases at J, leaving 10 bases unmatched. The CDR3 length is 16 residues. The CDR3 region is CASSPATSLFYNEQFF. CDR3 sequence (DNA): TGTGCCAGCAGCCCGGCGACTAGCTTATTCTACAATGAGCAGTTCTTC.

The genes are TRBV2 and TRBJ1-5; D gene uncertain. With 7 bases removed from V and 3 bases from J, the gap between germline ends came to 19 bases. The CDR3 covers 16 residues. Germline V CDR1 and CDR2: SNHLY, FYNNEI. CDR3 in amino acids: CASTSGATTTNQPQHF. The CDR3 bases are TGTGCCAGCACCTCGGGAGCGACAACGACCAATCAGCCCCAGCATTTT.

In its sample, this clone was seen a few times. The gene calls are TRBV7-9 and TRBJ1-1; TRBD1 might be the D (5 bases). The germline CDR1 and CDR2 sequences are SEHNR and FQNEAQ (reference sequence). V dropped 5 bases and J dropped 2 bases, with 15 bases sitting between them. CDR3 size: 15 residues. Here the CDR3 reads CASSPEQGVNTEAFF. DNA of the CDR3: TGTGCCAGCAGCCCGGAGCAGGGCGTCAACACTGAAGCTTTCTTT.

This clone was detected once. The rearrangement uses TRBV4-1 and TRBJ1-2; tentative D call: TRBD1 (5 bases). V gave up 2 bases and J gave up 4 bases, with 11 bases separating them. This CDR3 has 14 amino acids. Germline assignment: CDR1 MGHRA and CDR2 YSYEKL. As DNA, the CDR3 is TGCGCCAGCAGCCAAATTGGGACGGCCTATGGCTACACCTTC. Its translation: CASSQIGTAYGYTF.

The V gene is TRBV24-1, the J gene TRBJ2-1; no clear D. The V and J ends lost 4 bases and 10 bases respectively, with 7 bases between them. Looked up from germline, CDR1 is KGHDR and CDR2 is SFDVKD. The CDR3 length is 11 residues. The CDR3 DNA reads as TGTGCCACCAGTGACCCCACCGAGCAGTTCTTC. This sequence encodes CATSDPTEQFF.

The chain joins TRBV6-5 to TRBJ1-2; 9 positions match TRBD1. Germline loops: CDR1 MNHEY, CDR2 SVGAGI. CDR3 length: 13 residues. V lost 6 bases, J lost 1 base, and 0 bases stayed unmatched. CDR3 bases: TGTGCCAGCAGGGGACAGGGTAACTATGGCTACACCTTC. This gives the protein CASRGQGNYGYTF.

This clone was counted once. The chain links TRBV5-4 to TRBJ1-6; 11 nucleotides align to TRBD1. The V gene's germline CDR1 is SGHNT and CDR2 YYREEE (reference sequence). The J segment lost 10 bases and the V segment lost 0 bases, leaving 6 bases of the junction unmatched. CDR3 length: 16 amino acids. The CDR3 region is CASSLGGQGGVSPLHF. The CDR3 DNA sequence: TGTGCCAGCAGCTTGGGGGGACAGGGGGGAGTCTCACCCCTCCACTTT.

This sequence joins TRBV9 and TRBJ1-2; D gene uncertain. Germline V gives CDR1 SGDLS, CDR2 YYNGEE. The length of the CDR3 is 13 residues. V was trimmed by 0 bases and J by 4 bases, leaving 7 bases between them. The CDR3 DNA reads as TGTGCCAGCAGCGTAGCTACTGGCTATGGCTACACCTTC. It translates to CASSVATGYGYTF. The whole variable domain, filled in from reference TRBV9 and TRBJ1-2, reads DSGVTQTPKHLITATGQRVTLRCSPRSGDLSVYWYQQSLDQGLQFLIQYYNGEERAKGNILERFSAQQFPDLHSELNLSSLELGDSALYFCASSVATGYGYTFGSGTRLTVV.

V gene TRBV7-8 combines with J gene TRBJ1-1; the D gene is possibly TRBD1 (5 bases). Trimming removed 7 bases at V and 3 bases at J, with 15 bases between. Germline CDR1 SGHVS, CDR2 FQNEAQ. This CDR3 is built from 14 residues. The CDR3 loop reads CASNLGGGDTEAFF. CDR3 in DNA: TGTGCCAGCAACCTAGGTGGGGGGGACACTGAAGCTTTCTTT.

V is TRBV15 and J is TRBJ2-3; D is ambiguous. The CDR3 consists of 15 residues. Trimming pared 1 base from V and 3 bases from J, leaving 11 bases between. Germline CDR1 LNHNV, CDR2 YYDKDF (reference sequence). CDR3 bases: TGTGCCACCAGCAGAGTCGGAATAGCAACAGATACGCAGTATTTT. As protein: CATSRVGIATDTQYF. The full variable domain, in which reference TRBV15 and TRBJ2-3 provide the parts outside the CDR3, is DAMVIQNPRYQVTQFGKPVTLSCSQTLNHNVMYWYQQKSSQAPKLLFHYYDKDFNNEADTPDNFQSRRPNTSFCFLDIRSPGLGDTAMYLCATSRVGIATDTQYFGPGTRLTVL.

The chain combines TRBV5-1 with TRBJ1-1, with TRBD1 identical over 9 bases. In germline, CDR1 is SGHRS, CDR2 YFSETQ. Trimming removed 3 bases from V and 1 base from J; junction bases left unmatched: 1. The length of the CDR3 is 14 residues. CDR3 protein: CASSWGQGNTEAFF. Written as DNA, the CDR3 is TGCGCCAGCAGCTGGGGACAGGGGAACACTGAAGCTTTCTTT.

This clone was observed a handful of times. This chain joins TRBV5-1 and TRBJ1-5, with 9 bases aligning to TRBD1. From germline, CDR1 is SGHRS and CDR2 YFSETQ. This CDR3 contains 15 residues. J was trimmed by 6 bases and V by 3 bases; bases with no gene match: 7. CDR3 sequence: CASSWGTGLTQPQHF. For the CDR3, the DNA is TGCGCCAGCAGCTGGGGGACAGGGTTGACTCAGCCCCAGCATTTT.

This chain joins TRBV6-5 and TRBJ2-1, with 10 bases aligning to TRBD1. This CDR3 is 15 amino acids long. V lost 6 bases to trimming and J lost 3 bases; unmatched junction nucleotides: 5. Per germline, CDR1 MNHEY and CDR2 SVGAGI. The chain's CDR3 is CASRLDRGYYNEQFF. The CDR3 bases are TGTGCCAGCAGACTGGACAGGGGGTACTACAATGAGCAGTTCTTC.

The chain joins TRBV5-1 to TRBJ2-7; TRBD1 agrees at 11 bases. The V gene's germline CDR1 is SGHRS and CDR2 YFSETQ. Unmatched junction bases numbered 7, after V lost 5 bases and J lost 3 bases. The CDR3 runs to 15 residues. The CDR3 protein is CASSRGTGGLYEQYV. The CDR3 nucleotides are TGCGCCAGCAGTCGCGGGACAGGGGGTCTCTACGAGCAGTACGTC.

CDR3 DNA sequence: TGTGCCAGCACGGGGACTAGCCGGGCAGATACGCAGTATTTT. As protein: CASTGTSRADTQYF. The V and J genes are TRBV2 and TRBJ2-3; 9 bases line up with TRBD2. Germline values: CDR1 SNHLY, CDR2 FYNNEI. Unmatched junction bases numbered 6, after V lost 7 bases and J lost 4 bases. The CDR3 has 14 residues. Based on the CDR3 plus reference TRBV2 and TRBJ2-3, the full variable domain is EPEVTQTPSHQVTQMGQEVILRCVPISNHLYFYWYRQILGQKVEFLVSFYNNEISEKSEIFDDQFSVERPDGSNFTLKIRSTKLEDSAMYFCASTGTSRADTQYFGPGTRLTVL.